This T cell receptor beta chain was sequenced during a study of technical replicates of blood from a handful of donors. TCRdb keeps only in-frame clones here, not all; method: immunoSEQ multiplex PCR. The sample lists approximately 70,000 clones, around 97% occurring once. Details on this clone: Other DNA sequences from this sample encode an identical CDR3 as well.

Specimen: T cells isolated from PBMCs. This receptor was taken from a human donor in good health.

CDR3 loop: CASSLDRNYGYTF. CDR3 in DNA: TGCGCCAGCAGCTTGGACAGGAACTATGGCTACACCTTC. The rearrangement uses TRBV5-1 and TRBJ1-2; weak D call: TRBD1 (5 bases). The CDR3 is made up of 13 amino acids. In germline, CDR1 is SGHRS, CDR2 YFSETQ. Trimming cost V 0 bases and J 2 bases, with 5 bases left between them.